Listed below are T cell receptor beta chains from one sample, sequenced in a study of cytomegalovirus exposure and HLA in healthy donors. Clones were read by immunoSEQ multiplex PCR, and TCRdb kept only the in-frame ones, dropping some. The sample lists roughly 140,000 clones; around 80% were seen once. The specimen sequenced was PBMCs. The receptors originated from a middle-aged man in good health and CMV-seropositive. CDR3s include the opening cysteine and the closing phenylalanine or tryptophan. D genes are given only for firm matches. Only some rows state a clone size, as once, few, many or a class for expanded clones.

clone size: NA; J gene: TRBJ2-7; D gene: TRBD2; V gene: TRBV7-7; CDR3 DNA: TGTGCTAGCAGCCGGGACCGGGGGGACGAGCAGTACTTC; CDR3 protein: CASSRDRGDEQYF
clone size: NA; J gene: TRBJ1-2; D gene: NA; V gene: TRBV30; CDR3 DNA: TGTGCCTGGAGTGTAGCGGGGGCCCACTATGGCTACACCTTC; CDR3 protein: CAWSVAGAHYGYTF
clone size: few; J gene: TRBJ1-6; D gene: NA; V gene: TRBV9; CDR3 DNA: TGTGCCAGCAGCGTAGATGGCATATCCTCCTATAATTCACCCCTCCACTTT; CDR3 protein: CASSVDGISSYNSPLHF
clone size: NA; J gene: TRBJ2-1; D gene: NA; V gene: TRBV11-2; CDR3 DNA: TGTGCCAGCAGCTCGATCGGACTGAGTGGCGAGCAGTTCTTC; CDR3 protein: CASSSIGLSGEQFF
clone size: NA; J gene: TRBJ1-5; D gene: TRBD1; V gene: TRBV19; CDR3 DNA: TGTGCCAGTAGGTCGGGACAGGGTGGTCAGCCCCAGCATTTT; CDR3 protein: CASRSGQGGQPQHF
clone size: NA; J gene: TRBJ2-6; D gene: NA; V gene: TRBV7-9; CDR3 DNA: TGTGCCAGCCCCCGCTCTGGGGCCAACGTCCTGACTTTC; CDR3 protein: CASPRSGANVLTF
clone size: NA; J gene: TRBJ1-5; D gene: TRBD1; V gene: TRBV7-2; CDR3 DNA: TGTGCCAGCAGCTGGACAGGGATCGCCATCGTCAACCAGCCCCAGCATTTT; CDR3 protein: CASSWTGIAIVNQPQHF
clone size: NA; J gene: TRBJ1-2; D gene: TRBD1; V gene: TRBV7-9; CDR3 DNA: TGTGCCAGCAGCTTTGGGCAGGGGGCGAGTGGCTACACCTTC; CDR3 protein: CASSFGQGASGYTF
clone size: NA; J gene: TRBJ1-6; D gene: NA; V gene: TRBV6-6; CDR3 DNA: TGTGCCAGCAGTTATCAGAATTCACCCCTCCACTTT; CDR3 protein: CASSYQNSPLHF
clone size: NA; J gene: TRBJ2-5; D gene: NA; V gene: TRBV2; CDR3 DNA: TGTGCCAGCATCCTTCAAGAGACCCAGTACTTC; CDR3 protein: CASILQETQYF
clone size: NA; J gene: TRBJ1-5; D gene: TRBD1; V gene: TRBV5-6; CDR3 DNA: TGTGCCAGCAGCGTGACAGGGGGCCCTAGCAATCAGCCCCAGCATTTT; CDR3 protein: CASSVTGGPSNQPQHF
clone size: NA; J gene: TRBJ1-1; D gene: TRBD1; V gene: TRBV5-4; CDR3 DNA: TGTGCCAGCAGCCTCCCGGGGCAGGGGGCATATACTGAAGCTTTCTTT; CDR3 protein: CASSLPGQGAYTEAFF
clone size: few; J gene: TRBJ1-3; D gene: NA; V gene: TRBV6-5; CDR3 DNA: TGTGCCAGCACCAGCTCTGGAAACACCATATATTTT; CDR3 protein: CASTSSGNTIYF
clone size: NA; J gene: TRBJ1-5; D gene: NA; V gene: TRBV6-6; CDR3 DNA: TGTGCCAGCAGTTACGGTCAGGGTAGCAATCAGCCCCAGCATTTT; CDR3 protein: CASSYGQGSNQPQHF
clone size: few; J gene: TRBJ2-7; D gene: NA; V gene: TRBV6-5; CDR3 DNA: TGTGCCAGCAGTTACGGGGCGACACGGATCGCCTACGAGCAGTACTTC; CDR3 protein: CASSYGATRIAYEQYF
clone size: NA; J gene: TRBJ1-5; D gene: TRBD1; V gene: TRBV4-1; CDR3 DNA: TGCGCCAGCAGCCAGACGGACAGGAGTAGACAGCCCCAGCATTTT; CDR3 protein: CASSQTDRSRQPQHF